Presented here are 32 T cell receptor beta chains from one specimen sequenced in a study of neoadjuvant anti-PD-1 for oral cavity cancer. Time point of the sample: after neoadjuvant nivolumab, at surgical resection. Data came from immunoSEQ multiplex PCR; TCRdb stores just in-frame clones and leaves some out. Altogether about 42,000 clones are present, about three quarters being singletons, with the ten largest covering around 4.8%. This sample comprised PBMCs, obtained after nivolumab (anti-PD-1) treatment. These TCRs come from a person aged 35-80 years with oral cavity squamous cell carcinoma.

The V and J genes are TRBV6-5 and TRBJ1-3; 8 nucleotides line up with TRBD1. V was clipped by 7 bases and J by 0 bases; unmatched bases: 5. Germline V gives CDR1 MNHEY, CDR2 SVGAGI. This CDR3 region has 15 residues. CDR3 protein: CASTLDRDSGNTIYF. DNA of the CDR3: TGTGCCAGCACTCTGGACAGGGACTCTGGAAACACCATATATTTT.

CDR3 region: CASSLVPGGYGDTQYF. The CDR3 DNA follows: TGTGCCAGCAGCTTAGTGCCAGGGGGGTATGGGGATACGCAGTATTTT. The V and J genes are TRBV11-2 and TRBJ2-3; maybe TRBD1 (7 bases). The CDR3 length is 16 residues. CDR1 is SGHAT, CDR2 FQNNGV, per germline. V was clipped by 1 base and J by 6 bases, with 17 bases between them.

V is TRBV6-6 and J is TRBJ1-1; D not resolved. V lost 6 bases and J lost 4, with 12 bases in between. Germline V gives CDR1 MNHNY, CDR2 SVGAGI (reference sequence). This CDR3 spans 13 amino acids. CDR3 amino acids: CASSIAGGTEAFF. The CDR3 coding sequence is TGTGCCAGCAGCATAGCAGGAGGCACTGAAGCTTTCTTT.

The chain links TRBV14 to TRBJ1-6; D is unclear. The CDR3 sequence is 14 residues long. Trimming left V 3 bases short and J 6 bases short, with 9 bases between. The V gene's germline CDR1 is SGHDN and CDR2 FVKESK. The CDR3, as DNA: TGTGCCAGCAGCCATCGGGCCGTTAATTCACCCCTCCACTTT. This sequence encodes CASSHRAVNSPLHF. Supplemented by reference TRBV14 and TRBJ1-6, the full variable domain reads EAGVTQFPSHSVIEKGQTVTLRCDPISGHDNLYWYRRVMGKEIKFLLHFVKESKQDESGMPNNRFLAERTGGTYSTLKVQPAELEDSGVYFCASSHRAVNSPLHFGNGTRLTVT.

This clone turned up a few times. V and J are TRBV4-1 and TRBJ1-2; D possibly corresponds to TRBD1 (5 bases). The CDR3 has 15 amino acids. V was trimmed by 3 bases and J by 6 bases, leaving 17 bases between them. Germline lookup yields CDR1 MGHRA and CDR2 YSYEKL. The CDR3, as DNA: TGCGCCAGCAGCCAGGCCGACGGGGGAGGAGATGGCTACACCTTC. Encoded protein: CASSQADGGGDGYTF.

The chain is built from TRBV7-2 and TRBJ2-2; 9 positions match TRBD1. Germline V gene data show CDR1 as SGHTA and CDR2 as FQGNSA. After removal of 2 bases from V and 0 bases from J, the junction contained 4 bases not matched to a gene. The length of the CDR3 is 17 residues. CDR3 sequence: CASSLTGGLANTGELFF. CDR3 DNA: TGTGCCAGCAGCTTAACAGGGGGCTTAGCGAACACCGGGGAGCTGTTTTTT.

The chain joins TRBV28 to TRBJ1-1; D unclear. V dropped 3 bases and J dropped 4 bases, with 18 bases sitting between them. CDR1 and CDR2 from the germline V gene are MDHEN and SYDVKM. This CDR3 is built from 16 residues. CDR3 protein: CASSLRLSLRGTEAFF. CDR3 nucleotides: TGTGCCAGCAGTTTGCGCCTATCCCTGAGAGGCACTGAAGCTTTCTTT.

V is TRBV2 and J is TRBJ1-6, with TRBD1 as a possible D gene (5 bases). Germline values: CDR1 SNHLY, CDR2 FYNNEI. V shed 6 bases and J shed 5 bases, with 14 bases lying between them. CDR3 length: 15 residues. The CDR3 protein is CASSSTDTNNSPLHF. The CDR3 bases are TGTGCCAGCAGCTCGACAGATACAAATAATTCACCCCTCCACTTT.

This rearrangement joins TRBV27 to TRBJ1-2; TRBD1 matches at 12 bases. The CDR3 totals 17 residues. V shed 5 bases and J 4 bases; nucleotides not matched to a gene: 11. Germline V lookup: CDR1 MNHEY, CDR2 SMNVEV (reference sequence). This chain's CDR3 is CASSPSRDRGPSYGYTF. CDR3 sequence (DNA): TGTGCCAGCAGTCCGTCCCGGGACAGGGGGCCTAGCTATGGCTACACCTTC.

CDR3 coding DNA: TGTGCCAGCAGCGGCGGGGGGGCCTCCTACAATGAGCAGTTCTTC. It translates to CASSGGGASYNEQFF. The V gene is TRBV7-9, the J gene TRBJ2-1; 9 bases are a match to TRBD2. V lost 5 bases, J lost 0 bases, and 2 bases stayed unmatched. Looked up from germline, CDR1 is SEHNR and CDR2 is FQNEAQ (reference sequence). The CDR3 totals 15 residues.

The chain is built from TRBV10-3 and TRBJ2-7, with no clear D. V was pared by 0 bases and J by 0 bases, with 9 bases between. The germline CDR1 and CDR2 sequences are ENHRY and SYGVKD. The CDR3 runs to 15 residues. CDR3 in amino acids: CAISESGPASYEQYF. The CDR3 DNA sequence: TGTGCCATCAGTGAGTCAGGTCCCGCCTCCTACGAGCAGTACTTC.

The V and J genes are TRBV6-4 and TRBJ2-2, with D perhaps TRBD1 (6 bases). The CDR3 consists of 15 residues. Germline CDR1 is MRHNA and CDR2 is SNTAGT. V lost 0 bases to trimming and J lost 6 bases, with 11 bases between them. CDR3 loop: CASSDSGDIPGELFF. The CDR3 DNA reads as TGTGCCAGCAGTGACTCGGGGGACATTCCCGGGGAGCTGTTTTTT.

This rearrangement joins TRBV12-2 to TRBJ1-5; the table assigns TRBD1, which was not confirmed against the DNA. TRBV12-2 is a documented pseudogene. The CDR3 loop spans 14 amino acids. The CDR3 protein is CASRFRDRDQPQHF. DNA of the CDR3: TGTGCAAGTCGCTTCCGGGACAGGGACCAGCCCCAGCATTTT.

This clone was counted between two and nine times. The chain has TRBV19 and TRBJ1-5, with D possibly TRBD1 on 5 matching bases. CDR1 is LNHDA, CDR2 SQIVND, per germline (reference sequence). The V end was cut by 5 bases, the J end by 0 bases, with 14 bases between. The CDR3 loop spans 16 amino acids. CDR3 nucleotide sequence: TGTGCCAGTAGTCCTCGAGGGGACCTTAGCAATCAGCCCCAGCATTTT. Amino acids: CASSPRGDLSNQPQHF.

V gene TRBV7-8 combines with J gene TRBJ1-6; no clear D. Germline CDR1 reads SGHVS; CDR2 reads FQNEAQ. The CDR3 length is 13 residues. Trimming took 1 base from V and 5 from J, leaving 3 bases between them. The CDR3: CASSLGDNSPLHF. The CDR3 bases are TGTGCCAGCAGCTTAGGGGATAATTCACCCCTCCACTTT.

The genes are TRBV5-1 and TRBJ1-3; D call uncertain. With 0 bases removed from V and 0 bases from J, the gap between germline ends came to 10 bases. This CDR3 region has 16 residues. CDR1 and CDR2 (germline): SGHRS, YFSETQ. The CDR3 sequence: CASSLDGPSSGNTIYF. CDR3 in DNA: TGCGCCAGCAGCTTGGATGGACCTAGCTCTGGAAACACCATATATTTT.

The rearrangement joins TRBV11-2 to TRBJ1-1; D gene uncertain. The CDR3 extends over 11 amino acids. Trimming stripped 3 bases from V and 4 bases from J, with 3 bases between. Germline loops: CDR1 SGHAT, CDR2 FQNNGV. CDR3 DNA sequence: TGTGCCAGCAGCTTGGCCACTGAAGCTTTCTTT. It yields the protein CASSLATEAFF.

Here the CDR3 DNA reads TGCAGTGCTGCCCCCGGGGAGACCCAGTACTTC. It yields the protein CSAAPGETQYF. This chain connects TRBV20-1 to TRBJ2-5; D is ambiguous. Germline CDR1 reads DFQATT; CDR2 reads SNEGSKA (reference sequence). The CDR3 runs to 11 residues. V lost 5 bases and J lost 5, with 9 bases in between.

This clone was seen a handful of times. The CDR3 DNA sequence: TGTGCCAGCAGCACACGAGGGAAGGGATTCGGACAGCCCCAGCATTTT. This translates into CASSTRGKGFGQPQHF. This chain links TRBV5-6 with TRBJ1-5, with no clear D. The length of the CDR3 is 16 residues. V was clipped by 4 bases and J by 7 bases, with 21 bases between them. The germline V gene encodes CDR1 SGHDT and CDR2 YYEEEE.

The V call is TRBV9, the J call TRBJ2-7, with TRBD1 identical over 7 bases. The germline V gene has CDR1 SGDLS and CDR2 YYNGEE. The CDR3 has 15 residues. The V and J ends lost 3 bases and 0 bases, in that order; junction bases with no gene match: 6. The CDR3 region has the DNA TGTGCCAGCAGCGCGAGGGACAGTAACTCCTACGAGCAGTACTTC. It codes for CASSARDSNSYEQYF.

The rearrangement joins TRBV10-3 to TRBJ2-7; perhaps TRBD1 as D (6 bases). Per the germline V gene, CDR1 is ENHRY and CDR2 is SYGVKD. Between the trimmed V and J ends, which lost 0 bases and 0 bases, there was a span of 6 bases. The CDR3 runs to 14 residues. The CDR3 spells CAISESDSSYEQYF. CDR3 sequence (DNA): TGTGCCATCAGTGAGTCGGACAGCTCCTACGAGCAGTACTTC.

The chain employs TRBV14 and TRBJ2-5; tentative D call: TRBD2 (6 bases). CDR1 and CDR2 from the germline V gene are SGHDN and FVKESK. V gave up 3 bases and J gave up 9 bases, with 20 bases separating them. The length of the CDR3 is 15 residues. The CDR3: CASSHPRERVTSQYF. CDR3 in DNA: TGTGCCAGCAGCCACCCCCGGGAGCGGGTAACGTCCCAGTACTTC.

The J gene is TRBJ1-2, the V gene TRBV25-1, with 12 bases that match TRBD1. This CDR3 has 13 amino acids. The V segment lost 7 bases and the J segment 8 bases; nucleotides outside the gene matches: 5. Per the germline V gene, CDR1 is MGHDK and CDR2 is SYGVNS. The CDR3 DNA sequence: TGTGCCAGCACTCCGGGACAGGGGGCCGGCTACACCTTC. It is translated as CASTPGQGAGYTF.

This clone appeared a single time. The chain uses TRBV6-1 and TRBJ2-3; 7 nucleotides match TRBD2. CDR3 length: 14 residues. Germline V gene data show CDR1 as MNHNS and CDR2 as SASEGT. V gave up 7 bases and J gave up 2 bases; unmatched junction bases: 6. The CDR3 bases are TGTGCCAGCATGAAAGCGGGGTTCACAGATACGCAGTATTTT. Protein product: CASMKAGFTDTQYF.

This clone has only one observation. J is TRBJ2-5 and V is TRBV5-1; D possibly matches TRBD1 or TRBD2 (5 bases each). V lost 0 bases, J lost 5 bases, and 17 bases lay in between. Per germline, CDR1 SGHRS and CDR2 YFSETQ. This CDR3 has 16 amino acids. CDR3 loop: CASSLAPSGGVETQYF. The CDR3 DNA follows: TGCGCCAGCAGCTTGGCCCCCAGTGGGGGAGTGGAGACCCAGTACTTC.

A few counts support this clone. This sequence joins TRBV6-5 and TRBJ1-3, with D perhaps matching TRBD1 (5 bases). V lost 8 bases and J lost 0, with 11 bases in between. The CDR3 runs 14 residues. The germline V gene encodes CDR1 MNHEY and CDR2 SVGAGI. The CDR3 DNA follows: TGTGCCAGCCGCTCAGGGTCCTCTGGAAACACCATATATTTT. Translating gives CASRSGSSGNTIYF.

This clone was picked up a small number of times. J is TRBJ1-6 and V is TRBV7-2, with D tentatively TRBD1 (6 bases). Germline values: CDR1 SGHTA, CDR2 FQGNSA. The V end was cut by 3 bases, the J end by 4 bases, with 13 bases between. This CDR3 contains 16 residues. The CDR3 loop reads CASSFLGTSYNSPLHF. As DNA, the CDR3 is TGTGCCAGCAGCTTCCTCGGGACATCTTATAATTCACCCCTCCACTTT.

This clone occurred a few times. The rearrangement uses TRBV5-6 and TRBJ2-3; D gene uncertain. Trimming stripped 0 bases from V and 1 base from J, with 6 bases between. The CDR3 spans 14 residues. The germline V gene encodes CDR1 SGHDT and CDR2 YYEEEE. The DNA of the CDR3 is TGTGCCAGCAGCTTGGACTTGCGCACAGATACGCAGTATTTT. Translating it yields CASSLDLRTDTQYF.

This chain uses TRBV19 with TRBJ1-1; 9 nucleotides line up with TRBD1. The V gene end was trimmed by 5 bases and the J gene end by 0 bases; junction bases not matched to a gene: 10. The CDR3 extends over 17 amino acids. Germline values: CDR1 LNHDA, CDR2 SQIVND (reference sequence). Written as DNA, the CDR3 is TGTGCCAGTAGTCCCGGACAGGGGAGATCCATGAACACTGAAGCTTTCTTT. The encoded protein is CASSPGQGRSMNTEAFF.

This chain links TRBV7-9 with TRBJ1-2, with 8 bases that match TRBD1. The CDR3 is 19 residues long. The V gene end was trimmed by 5 bases and the J gene end by 0 bases; junction bases not matched to a gene: 17. Germline V gene lookup returns CDR1 SEHNR and CDR2 FQNEAQ (reference sequence). The CDR3 reads CASSGADRGREGANYGYTF. For the CDR3, the DNA is TGTGCCAGCAGCGGAGCTGACAGGGGCCGCGAGGGGGCTAACTATGGCTACACCTTC.

This clone was seen a few times. This rearrangement joins TRBV28 to TRBJ1-3; TRBD1 matches at 7 bases. This CDR3 has 12 amino acids. The V gene end was trimmed by 9 bases and the J gene end by 5 bases; junction bases not matched to a gene: 4. The germline V gene encodes CDR1 MDHEN and CDR2 SYDVKM. The CDR3 nucleotides are TGTGCCAGTGGGACAGAAAGAAACACCATATATTTT. The encoded protein is CASGTERNTIYF. Complete variable domain (other parts from reference TRBV28 and TRBJ1-3): DVKVTQSSRYLVKRTGEKVFLECVQDMDHENMFWYRQDPGLGLRLIYFSYDVKMKEKGDIPEGYSVSREKKERFSLILESASTNQTSMYLCASGTERNTIYFGEGSWLTVV.

This clone appeared a single time. The rearrangement uses TRBV6-5 and TRBJ1-6; D unclear. This CDR3 region has 13 residues. The germline V gene encodes CDR1 MNHEY and CDR2 SVGAGI. V lost 2 bases and J lost 4, with 3 bases in between. The CDR3 is CASSYGYNSPLHF. The DNA for the CDR3 is TGTGCCAGCAGTTACGGATATAATTCACCCCTCCACTTT.